This T cell receptor (beta chain) was sequenced in a study of OX40 agonist ivuxolimab in advanced cancers. The germline gives CDR1 PRHDT, CDR2 FYEKMQ (reference sequence). V lost 1 base and J 1 base, leaving 13 bases between the germline ends. The CDR3 is made up of 16 amino acids. Clones were sequenced by immunoSEQ multiplex PCR, and TCRdb holds only the in-frame ones, with some missing. Of tens of thousands of clones listed, 82% are singletons. This specimen consisted of CD4+ or CD8+ T cells sorted from blood, obtained in a trial of the OX40 agonist ivuxolimab. The chain carries TRBV13 and TRBJ1-2; D is unclear. This receptor was identified in an adult with an advanced solid tumor such as melanoma, head and neck, liver or kidney cancer. The CDR3 is CASSLVGGRDNYGYTF. The CDR3 nucleotides are TGTGCCAGCAGCTTAGTAGGAGGCAGAGATAACTATGGCTACACCTTC.